This TCR beta chain originates from a study of CD4+ T cells in melanoma. Germline lookup yields CDR1 SEHNR and CDR2 FQNEAQ (reference sequence). The CDR3 spans 14 residues. Trimming pared 1 base from V and 8 bases from J, leaving 14 bases between. Produced via immunoSEQ multiplex PCR; TCRdb's table is partial and in-frame only. This table has about 21,000 clones, 82% appearing once. This receptor was taken from a human donor with melanoma. The chain combines TRBV7-9 with TRBJ2-5; D unresolved. The sequencing input was cells from a culture (not recorded whether cultured in vitro). The CDR3 is CASSLGGWKRTQYF. In DNA form, the CDR3 reads TGTGCCAGCAGCTTAGGGGGATGGAAGAGAACCCAGTACTTC.